This TCR beta chain was sequenced in a study of T cell repertoires in cytomegalovirus infection. CDR3 size: 17 residues. The germline V and J ends were trimmed by 3 bases and 5 bases, with 20 bases remaining between them. A single record per CDR3 protein comes from TCRdb applying MiXCR to the reads. The sample lists approximately 750,000 distinct CDR3 sequences; roughly 35% were seen once. The J gene is TRBJ1-5, the V gene TRBV12-3 or TRBV12-4, with TRBD1 as a possible D gene (5 bases). The receptor's source is a human donor in good health (CMV status not recorded). Some clones in this sample may be carry-over from other donors' samples. The specimen sequenced was PBMCs. The CDR3 loop reads CASSLWDSGRVDQPQHF. The CDR3 DNA reads as TGTGCCAGCAGTTTGTGGGACTCTGGGCGGGTGGATCAGCCCCAGCATTTT.